The source of this T cell receptor beta chain is a study of T cell responses to AZD1222 COVID-19 vaccine. V was pared by 0 bases and J by 4 bases, with 11 bases between. CDR3 length: 14 residues. From germline, CDR1 is SGHRS and CDR2 YFSETQ. This clone appeared once. Repertoires were generated with immunoSEQ multiplex PCR, while TCRdb's copy carries only in-frame clones and drops some. The top ten hold over 2% of the sample, which has 88,000 or so clones, approximately 91% seen once. This TCR derives from an adult in good health. Here the sequenced sample was peripheral blood, taken on day 0 of AZD1222 vaccination. J is TRBJ2-7 and V is TRBV5-1; D call uncertain. Here the CDR3 reads CASSLGYKAYEQYF. As DNA, the CDR3 is TGCGCCAGCAGCTTGGGTTACAAAGCTTACGAGCAGTACTTC.